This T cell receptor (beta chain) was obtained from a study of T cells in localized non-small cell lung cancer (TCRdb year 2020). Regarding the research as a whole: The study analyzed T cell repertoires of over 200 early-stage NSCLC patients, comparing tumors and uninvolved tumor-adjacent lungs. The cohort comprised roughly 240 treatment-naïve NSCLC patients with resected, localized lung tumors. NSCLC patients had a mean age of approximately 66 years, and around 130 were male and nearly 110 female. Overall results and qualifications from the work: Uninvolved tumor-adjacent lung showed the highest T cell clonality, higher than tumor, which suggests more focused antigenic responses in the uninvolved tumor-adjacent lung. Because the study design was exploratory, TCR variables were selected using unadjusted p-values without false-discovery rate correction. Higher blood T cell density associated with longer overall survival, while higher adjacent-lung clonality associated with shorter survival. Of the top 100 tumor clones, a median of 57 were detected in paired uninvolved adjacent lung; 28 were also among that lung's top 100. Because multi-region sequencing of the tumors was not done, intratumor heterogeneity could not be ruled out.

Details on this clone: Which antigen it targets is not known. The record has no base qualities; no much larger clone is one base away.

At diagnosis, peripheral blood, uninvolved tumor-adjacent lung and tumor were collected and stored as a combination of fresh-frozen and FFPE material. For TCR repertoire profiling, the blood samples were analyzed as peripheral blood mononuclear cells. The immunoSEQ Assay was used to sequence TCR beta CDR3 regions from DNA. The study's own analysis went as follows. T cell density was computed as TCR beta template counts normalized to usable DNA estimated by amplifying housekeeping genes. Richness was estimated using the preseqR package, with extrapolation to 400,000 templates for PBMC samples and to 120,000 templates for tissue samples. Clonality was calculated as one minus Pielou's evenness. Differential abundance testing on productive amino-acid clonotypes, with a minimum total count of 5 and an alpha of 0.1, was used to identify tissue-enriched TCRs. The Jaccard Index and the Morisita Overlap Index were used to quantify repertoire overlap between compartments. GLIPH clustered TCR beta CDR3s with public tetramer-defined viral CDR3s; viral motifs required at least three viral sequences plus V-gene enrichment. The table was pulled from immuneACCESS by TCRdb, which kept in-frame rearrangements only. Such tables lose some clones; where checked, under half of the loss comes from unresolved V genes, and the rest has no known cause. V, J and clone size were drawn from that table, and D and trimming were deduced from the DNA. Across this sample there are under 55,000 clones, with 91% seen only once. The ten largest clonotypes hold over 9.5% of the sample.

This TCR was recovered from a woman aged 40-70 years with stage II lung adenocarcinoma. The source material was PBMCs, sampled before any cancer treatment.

CDR3 loop: CASSPDRGNQPQHF. The DNA is as follows: TGTGCCAGCTCTCCCGACAGGGGGAATCAGCCCCAGCATTTT. The chain links TRBV18 with TRBJ1-5; 9 bases in the middle match TRBD1. There are 14 amino acids in the CDR3, from cysteine to phenylalanine inclusive. Of the read, only the CDR3 DNA is kept; its 42 bases are in frame from base 1. V ends up 6 bases short and J 4 bases short, with an unmatched junction base count of 4. Looking up the germline V gene yields CDR1 KGHSH and CDR2 LQKENI.